The clone carrying this TCR beta chain was seen more than once but under ten times. These data originate in a study of blood T cells in healthy people across ages. Sample-barcoded 5' priming and a J-beta primer mix drove a second PCR of about 6 to 11 cycles. TCRdb redid the calling of the 5' RACE reads with MiXCR, one entry per CDR3 protein. Of about 1.6 million distinct CDR3 sequences listed, 30% to 35% were seen once; the top ten hold about 11%. CDR3 length equals 14 residues. V lost 2 bases to trimming and J lost 1 base, with 11 bases between them. CDR1 and CDR2 (germline): GTSNPN, SVGIG (reference sequence).

The V call is TRBV30, the J call TRBJ1-1; tentative D call: TRBD1 (5 bases). Sequences were obtained from blood. This receptor was identified in a young woman in good health. The DNA of the CDR3 is TGTGCCTGGAGTACTCGGGGGGGGAACACTGAAGCTTTCTTT. Protein: CAWSTRGGNTEAFF.